These T cell receptor beta chains were read from a single sample in a study of blood T cells in healthy people across ages. One entry per CDR3 protein results from TCRdb running MiXCR on the 5' RACE reads. Of 1.5 million to 2 million distinct CDR3 sequences listed, around half are singletons. Sequencing was performed on blood. These receptors all stem from a middle-aged woman in good health. Each CDR3 is given with its conserved first and last residue. The D gene is left open where the match is weak. A clone size is listed for some rows: how often the clone was seen (once, few, many), or a class if it is expanded.

V gene: TRBV28; clone size: .; J gene: TRBJ2-5; D gene: .; CDR3 protein: CASSKSRGMLGETQYF; CDR3 DNA: TGTGCCAGCAGTAAGAGCAGGGGAATGTTGGGAGAGACCCAGTACTTC
V gene: TRBV12-3/TRBV12-4; clone size: .; J gene: TRBJ2-7; D gene: TRBD1; CDR3 protein: CASRATGQAYEQYF; CDR3 DNA: TGTGCCAGCAGGGCGACAGGGCAGGCCTACGAGCAGTACTTC
V gene: TRBV27; clone size: .; J gene: TRBJ1-2; D gene: .; CDR3 protein: CASMGNLRHGYTF; CDR3 DNA: TGTGCCAGCATGGGGAATTTGCGCCATGGCTACACCTTC
V gene: TRBV25-1; clone size: few; J gene: TRBJ1-4; D gene: TRBD1; CDR3 protein: CASSEGTDNEKLFF; CDR3 DNA: TGTGCCAGCAGTGAAGGGACAGACAATGAAAAACTGTTTTTT
V gene: TRBV13; clone size: .; J gene: TRBJ2-7; D gene: TRBD1; CDR3 protein: CASSSDRGLSEQYF; CDR3 DNA: TGTGCCAGCAGCTCCGACAGGGGATTGAGCGAGCAGTACTTC
V gene: TRBV4-3; clone size: .; J gene: TRBJ1-1; D gene: .; CDR3 protein: CASSQEGEGDTEAFF; CDR3 DNA: TGCGCCAGCAGCCAAGAGGGCGAGGGGGACACTGAAGCTTTCTTT
V gene: TRBV7-2; clone size: few; J gene: TRBJ2-5; D gene: TRBD1; CDR3 protein: CASRPGQGATETQYF; CDR3 DNA: TGTGCCAGCAGACCCGGACAGGGGGCGACGGAGACCCAGTACTTC
V gene: TRBV20-1; clone size: .; J gene: TRBJ1-5; D gene: TRBD1; CDR3 protein: CSAIQSGGRDRQPQHF; CDR3 DNA: TGCAGTGCTATCCAATCAGGGGGGAGGGATCGTCAGCCCCAGCATTTT
V gene: TRBV5-1; clone size: .; J gene: TRBJ1-4; D gene: .; CDR3 protein: CASRADSEKLFF; CDR3 DNA: TGCGCCAGCAGGGCGGACAGTGAAAAACTGTTTTTT
V gene: TRBV20-1; clone size: once; J gene: TRBJ2-7; D gene: .; CDR3 protein: CSASQDNYEQYF; CDR3 DNA: TGCAGTGCTAGTCAAGACAACTACGAGCAGTACTTC
V gene: TRBV5-1; clone size: few; J gene: TRBJ1-2; D gene: TRBD1; CDR3 protein: CASSTKQGTNYGYTF; CDR3 DNA: TGCGCCAGCAGCACGAAACAGGGGACTAACTATGGCTACACCTTC
V gene: TRBV12-3/TRBV12-4; clone size: .; J gene: TRBJ2-1; D gene: TRBD1; CDR3 protein: CASSPMDRGYGEQFF; CDR3 DNA: TGTGCCAGCAGTCCGATGGACAGGGGGTACGGTGAGCAGTTCTTC
V gene: TRBV12-3/TRBV12-4; clone size: .; J gene: TRBJ2-2; D gene: .; CDR3 protein: CASSLRVGTGELFF; CDR3 DNA: TGTGCCAGCAGTTTACGCGTCGGCACCGGGGAGCTGTTTTTT
V gene: TRBV6-5; clone size: .; J gene: TRBJ1-1; D gene: .; CDR3 protein: CASSDTGEAFF; CDR3 DNA: TGTGCCAGCAGTGACACTGGTGAAGCTTTCTTT
V gene: TRBV6-5; clone size: few; J gene: TRBJ1-6; D gene: TRBD1; CDR3 protein: CASNPTGGHNSPLHF; CDR3 DNA: TGTGCCAGCAATCCGACAGGGGGGCATAATTCACCCCTCCACTTT
V gene: TRBV29-1; clone size: few; J gene: TRBJ2-7; D gene: .; CDR3 protein: CSVGPWRGGNEQYF; CDR3 DNA: TGCAGCGTTGGCCCCTGGAGGGGCGGAAACGAGCAGTACTTC
V gene: TRBV28; clone size: .; J gene: TRBJ1-2; D gene: .; CDR3 protein: CASGGSDRIDGYTF; CDR3 DNA: TGTGCCAGCGGAGGATCCGACAGGATAGACGGCTACACCTTC
V gene: TRBV7-6; clone size: .; J gene: TRBJ1-1; D gene: .; CDR3 protein: CASSQGPIMNTEAFF; CDR3 DNA: TGTGCCAGCAGCCAGGGACCTATTATGAACACTGAAGCTTTCTTT
V gene: TRBV28; clone size: .; J gene: TRBJ2-2; D gene: .; CDR3 protein: CASRSGVPAGELFF; CDR3 DNA: TGTGCCAGCAGGTCAGGGGTCCCCGCCGGGGAGCTGTTTTTT
V gene: TRBV20-1; clone size: .; J gene: TRBJ2-3; D gene: TRBD1; CDR3 protein: CSARDRGRQGTDTQYF; CDR3 DNA: TGCAGTGCTAGAGACAGGGGGCGGCAAGGCACAGATACGCAGTATTTT
V gene: TRBV20-1; clone size: few; J gene: TRBJ1-6; D gene: .; CDR3 protein: CSASPHGKGSPLHF; CDR3 DNA: TGCAGTGCCTCCCCGCACGGGAAAGGCTCACCCCTCCACTTT
V gene: TRBV27; clone size: .; J gene: TRBJ1-1; D gene: TRBD1; CDR3 protein: CASSLYPQGVGTEAFF; CDR3 DNA: TGTGCCAGCAGTTTATACCCTCAGGGGGTAGGCACTGAAGCTTTCTTT